The subject of this entry is one T cell receptor (beta chain). The antigen it recognizes is unknown. The data were obtained in a study of T cells expressing NK-cell markers (dated by TCRdb to the early 2020s). Regarding the research as a whole: Three sorted T-cell subsets (CD3+CD56+NKG2C+, CD3+CD56+NKG2C- and CD3+CD56-NKG2C+) from seven to nine donors had their TCR beta-chain repertoires profiled. Most of the eight sequenced donors were HCMV-seropositive and one was HCMV-seronegative. All eight donors whose samples were sequenced were randomly selected healthy volunteers, three of them men and five women. Sequencing of the libraries produced 2 x 150 bp reads on Illumina HiSeq 2000/2500, MiSeq or NextSeq. General conclusions and limits of the study: Those dominant clonotypes were again the most abundant among CD3+CD56-NKG2C+ cells in a few donors, at about 25-60.1%. In six donors, the dominant CD3+CD56+NKG2C+ clonotypes were found to rank among the top 10 CD8+ clonotypes and to make up roughly 1.0-7.0% of CD8+ T cells. It remained unclear whether the expanded NKG2C-expressing T cell clones were specific for HCMV antigens.

TCRdb lists the instrument as Illumina HiSeq 2000. 5'RACE template switching, by which a universal primer site and unique molecular identifiers were added, was used to make TCR beta cDNA libraries. cDNA synthesis was primed from the TCR beta constant segment, followed by two successive PCR amplification steps. Processing in the source paper ran as follows. MIGEC handled demultiplexing of the reads and grouping by UMI, while MiTCR was used to assemble and quantify clonotypes. Only TCR cDNA sequences supported by at least two reads were kept to exclude erroneous sequences. Downstream repertoire analysis used the tcR package, and clonotypes were matched across fractions by CDR3 nucleotide sequence plus V segment. VDJmatch was used to annotate antigen specificity against VDJdb, with one amino acid substitution in CDR3 allowed. Reads reprocessed by TCRdb are summarized as one entry per CDR3 protein sequence, and DNA is absent. For this entry, the V and J calls and clone size follow TCRdb and not the study's own pipeline. The sample's clone listing holds about 440,000 distinct CDR3 sequences. The leading ten clones occupy roughly 7.2% of the sample.

A commercial ELISA kit detecting HCMV-specific IgG in serum was used to determine HCMV serostatus. Peripheral blood mononuclear cells were isolated from blood by Ficoll density gradient centrifugation. The source of this sequence is a woman between 18 and 70 years old in good health. Sequenced sample: blood T cells: a sorted CD56 or NKG2C T cell subset, CD4+ or CD8+ T cells, or bulk PBMC T cells (not recorded which).

The CDR3 protein sequence reads: CASGPSGYSYNEQFF. This sequence uses TRBV19 and TRBJ2-1; TCRdb gives TRBD2 as the D gene, but with no DNA this cannot be confirmed. Including the terminal cysteine and phenylalanine, the CDR3 comprises 15 residues. No DNA has been recorded. Looking up the germline V gene (reference sequence) yields CDR1 LNHDA and CDR2 SQIVND.